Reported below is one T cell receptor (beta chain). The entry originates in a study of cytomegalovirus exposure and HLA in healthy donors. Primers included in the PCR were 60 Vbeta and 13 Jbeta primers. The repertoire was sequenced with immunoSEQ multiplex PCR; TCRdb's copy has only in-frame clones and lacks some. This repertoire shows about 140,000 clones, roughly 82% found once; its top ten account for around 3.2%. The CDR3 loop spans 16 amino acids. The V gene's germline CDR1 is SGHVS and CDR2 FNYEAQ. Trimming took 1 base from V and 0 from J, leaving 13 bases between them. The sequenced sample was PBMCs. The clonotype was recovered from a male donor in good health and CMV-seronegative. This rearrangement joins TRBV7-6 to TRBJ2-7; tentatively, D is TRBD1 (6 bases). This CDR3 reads CASSLGSAGASYEQYF. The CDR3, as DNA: TGTGCCAGCAGCTTAGGGTCCGCAGGGGCCTCCTACGAGCAGTACTTC.